The rows below give T cell receptor beta chains drawn from one sample of a study of blood T cells in healthy people across ages. MiXCR was run by TCRdb on the 5' RACE reads, yielding one entry per CDR3 protein. The sample records fewer than 2,000,000 distinct CDR3 sequences, roughly 43% being singletons. Sequenced material: blood. The source is a human donor in good health. The conserved cysteine and the conserved F or W are not part of the CDR3 here. Each record gives: CDR3 protein, CDR3 length, V gene.

CDR3aa: ASSPLWGDRSYEQY
len: 14
v_gene: TRBV11-2

CDR3aa: SARSARSYNSPLH
len: 13
v_gene: TRBV20-1

CDR3aa: ASSTDTYEQY
len: 10
v_gene: TRBV12-3/TRBV12-4

CDR3aa: ASSLGGRSAGTEAF
len: 14
v_gene: TRBV7-9

CDR3aa: ASSPREVDIQY
len: 11
v_gene: TRBV7-9

CDR3aa: ASAADRESYEQY
len: 12
v_gene: TRBV12-5

CDR3aa: ASSYGSTRETQY
len: 12
v_gene: TRBV11-2

CDR3aa: ASSFGTLSRSQETQY
len: 15
v_gene: TRBV7-2

CDR3aa: ASSHGGATEAF
len: 11
v_gene: TRBV7-3

CDR3aa: ASEGSGTVAYTEAF
len: 14
v_gene: TRBV18

CDR3aa: SVRLIGGYT
len: 9
v_gene: TRBV29-1

CDR3aa: ASSLITVGTQY
len: 11
v_gene: TRBV13

CDR3aa: ASADRTRETQY
len: 11
v_gene: TRBV28

CDR3aa: ASSLVGLAVQETQY
len: 14
v_gene: TRBV5-6

CDR3aa: ASTRTQGVGGGYT
len: 13
v_gene: TRBV6-1

CDR3aa: ASSGDRESERLF
len: 12
v_gene: TRBV7-2

CDR3aa: AVQEENQPQH
len: 10
v_gene: TRBV28

CDR3aa: ASSVETGTENEQY
len: 13
v_gene: TRBV9

CDR3aa: ASSLVGAQAYEQY
len: 13
v_gene: TRBV11-1

CDR3aa: ASSLLGGGDTEAF
len: 13
v_gene: TRBV28

CDR3aa: ASSSISGTRSYNEQF
len: 15
v_gene: TRBV7-7

CDR3aa: ASSREGVESPLH
len: 12
v_gene: TRBV5-4

CDR3aa: ATSDFGFAGLFT
len: 12
v_gene: TRBV24-1

CDR3aa: AGKDRATDTQY
len: 11
v_gene: TRBV6-2/TRBV6-3

CDR3aa: ASTPGTGSYEQY
len: 12
v_gene: TRBV5-1

CDR3aa: ATGTTGGSTDTQY
len: 13
v_gene: TRBV24-1

CDR3aa: ASRLGQGVNHEQY
len: 13
v_gene: TRBV12-3/TRBV12-4

CDR3aa: ASSLEQGAYYT
len: 11
v_gene: TRBV7-9

CDR3aa: SVSLGSNQPQH
len: 11
v_gene: TRBV29-1

CDR3aa: SAGGPQGVFYGYT
len: 13
v_gene: TRBV20-1

CDR3aa: ASSRPGSSGNEQF
len: 13
v_gene: TRBV12-3/TRBV12-4

CDR3aa: SALQLSNQPQH
len: 11
v_gene: TRBV20-1

CDR3aa: ASSPLGQGAQEKLF
len: 14
v_gene: TRBV5-1

CDR3aa: ASSRSSEQETQY
len: 12
v_gene: TRBV7-2

CDR3aa: ASSYESSPRGANVLT
len: 15
v_gene: TRBV6-5

CDR3aa: ASRRQGAVSGNTIY
len: 14
v_gene: TRBV28

CDR3aa: ASSLNGDQETQY
len: 12
v_gene: TRBV7-2

CDR3aa: SASVGGFTDTQY
len: 12
v_gene: TRBV20-1

CDR3aa: ASSPRGDNYEQY
len: 12
v_gene: TRBV5-1

CDR3aa: SAREQGLSNSPLH
len: 13
v_gene: TRBV20-1

CDR3aa: ASSDGVSGNTIY
len: 12
v_gene: TRBV7-2

CDR3aa: SVVAGGRDTEAF
len: 12
v_gene: TRBV29-1

CDR3aa: ASSSGTGWGTQY
len: 12
v_gene: TRBV6-2/TRBV6-3

CDR3aa: ASSQGGRTYEQF
len: 12
v_gene: TRBV3-1

CDR3aa: ASSNQLAGVEQF
len: 12
v_gene: TRBV6-5

CDR3aa: ASSPPEYYNEQF
len: 12
v_gene: TRBV4-2

CDR3aa: ASSPPGGDQPQH
len: 12
v_gene: TRBV6-5